This TCR beta chain was identified in a study of T-cell reconstitution after alpha-beta-depleted transplantation in children. Study-wide results and limits: Alpha-beta T cells present about two months after transplant were reported to originate from several hundred expanded graft clones. Newly produced T cells mostly accounted for T-cell counts and diversity one year post-transplant. For some patients, TCRbeta diversity was high at day 60 because of recipient T cells and thymic progenitors that survived.

This clonotype has a count of ten or more. What it binds is unknown. V was cut by 3 bases and J by 9 bases, with 11 bases left in between. This CDR3 is built from 11 residues. Germline CDR1 DFQATT, CDR2 SNEGSKA (reference sequence). The TCRbeta library was prepared with unique molecular identifiers. A single record per CDR3 protein comes from TCRdb applying MiXCR to the PCR reads. The sample yields about 260,000 distinct CDR3 sequences, approximately 10% seen once. This rearrangement joins TRBV20-1 to TRBJ1-1; D is perhaps TRBD1 (5 bases). The TCR sequence derives from a male patient between 2 and 10 years old who had a stem cell transplant for chronic granulomatous disease, so the T cells may come from the graft donor. Sequencing was performed on peripheral blood, taken 180 days after TCRalphabeta/CD19-depleted stem cell transplant. CDR3 DNA: TGCAGTGCTAGGGGGGAGTGGAAAGCTTTCTTT. Translation gives CSARGEWKAFF.